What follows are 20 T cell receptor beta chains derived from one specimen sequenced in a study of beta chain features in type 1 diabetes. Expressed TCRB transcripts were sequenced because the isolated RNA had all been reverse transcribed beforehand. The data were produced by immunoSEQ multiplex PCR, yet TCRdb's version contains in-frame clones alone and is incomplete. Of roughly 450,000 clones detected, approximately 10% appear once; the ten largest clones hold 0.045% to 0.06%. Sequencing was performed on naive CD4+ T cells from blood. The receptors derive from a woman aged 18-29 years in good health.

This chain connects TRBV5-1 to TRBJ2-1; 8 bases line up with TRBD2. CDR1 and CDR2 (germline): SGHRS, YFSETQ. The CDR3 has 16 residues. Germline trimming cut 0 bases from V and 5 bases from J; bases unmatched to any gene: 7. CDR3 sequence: CASSLGRVAGHNEQFF. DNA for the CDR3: TGCGCCAGCAGCTTGGGAAGAGTAGCGGGGCACAATGAGCAGTTCTTC.

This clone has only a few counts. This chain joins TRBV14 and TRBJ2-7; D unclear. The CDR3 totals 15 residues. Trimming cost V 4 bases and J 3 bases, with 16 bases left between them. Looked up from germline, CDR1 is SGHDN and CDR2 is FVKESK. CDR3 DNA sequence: TGTGCCAGCAGCCCCTCGATAGGGAAGGGCTACGAGCAGTACTTC. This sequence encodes CASSPSIGKGYEQYF.

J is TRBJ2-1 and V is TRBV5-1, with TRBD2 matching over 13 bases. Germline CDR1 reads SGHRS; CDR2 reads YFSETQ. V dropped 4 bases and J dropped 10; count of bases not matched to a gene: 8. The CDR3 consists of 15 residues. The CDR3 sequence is CASSIGTSGAREQFF. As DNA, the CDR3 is TGCGCCAGCAGCATCGGGACTAGCGGGGCTCGGGAGCAGTTCTTC.

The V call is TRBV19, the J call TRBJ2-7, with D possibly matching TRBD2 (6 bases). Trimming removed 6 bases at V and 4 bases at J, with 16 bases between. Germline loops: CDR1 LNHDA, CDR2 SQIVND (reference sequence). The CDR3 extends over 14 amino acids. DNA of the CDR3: TGTGCCAGTAGCCGCGGGGCAGCTGTGTACGAGCAGTACTTC. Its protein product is CASSRGAAVYEQYF. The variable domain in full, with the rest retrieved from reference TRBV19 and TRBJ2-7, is DGGITQSPKYLFRKEGQNVTLSCEQNLNHDAMYWYRQDPGQGLRLIYYSQIVNDFQKGDIAEGYSVSREKKESFPLTVTSAQKNPTAFYLCASSRGAAVYEQYFGPGTRLTVT.

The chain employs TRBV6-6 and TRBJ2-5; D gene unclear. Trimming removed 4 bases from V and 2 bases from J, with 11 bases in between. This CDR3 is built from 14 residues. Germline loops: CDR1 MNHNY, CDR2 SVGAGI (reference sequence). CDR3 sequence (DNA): TGTGCCAGCAGTTGGACGGAGTTGCAAGAGACCCAGTACTTC. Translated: CASSWTELQETQYF.

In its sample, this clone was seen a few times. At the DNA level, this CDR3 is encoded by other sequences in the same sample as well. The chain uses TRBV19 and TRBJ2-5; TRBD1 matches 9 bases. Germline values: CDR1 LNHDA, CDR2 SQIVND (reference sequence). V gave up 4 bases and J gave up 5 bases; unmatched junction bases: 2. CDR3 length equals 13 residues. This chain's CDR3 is CASSRDREETQYF. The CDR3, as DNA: TGTGCCAGTAGTAGGGACAGGGAGGAGACCCAGTACTTC.

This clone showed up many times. Here the CDR3 DNA reads TGTGCCACCAGCAGAGATACGGGAGGCGAGCAGTACGTC. This gives the protein CATSRDTGGEQYV. The rearrangement joins TRBV15 to TRBJ2-7; the match to TRBD2 covers 7 bases. Germline CDR1 LNHNV, CDR2 YYDKDF (reference sequence). This CDR3 contains 13 residues. V shed 0 bases, J shed 6 bases, and the junction held 2 bases outside the gene matches.

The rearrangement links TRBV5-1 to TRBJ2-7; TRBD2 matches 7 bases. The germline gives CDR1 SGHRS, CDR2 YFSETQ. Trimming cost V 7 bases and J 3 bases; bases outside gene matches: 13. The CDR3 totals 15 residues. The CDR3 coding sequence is TGCGCCAGCCGGGAAATAGAGCGGGGTGACTACGAGCAGTACTTC. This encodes CASREIERGDYEQYF.

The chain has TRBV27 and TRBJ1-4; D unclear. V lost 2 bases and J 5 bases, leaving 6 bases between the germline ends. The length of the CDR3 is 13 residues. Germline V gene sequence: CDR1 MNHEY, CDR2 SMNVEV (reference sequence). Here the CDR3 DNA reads TGTGCCAGCAGTTTAACCGGGAATGAAAAACTGTTTTTT. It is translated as CASSLTGNEKLFF. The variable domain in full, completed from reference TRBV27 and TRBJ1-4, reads EAQVTQNPRYLITVTGKKLTVTCSQNMNHEYMSWYRQDPGLGLRQIYYSMNVEVTDKGDVPEGYKVSRKEKRNFPLILESPSPNQTSLYFCASSLTGNEKLFFGSGTQLSVL.

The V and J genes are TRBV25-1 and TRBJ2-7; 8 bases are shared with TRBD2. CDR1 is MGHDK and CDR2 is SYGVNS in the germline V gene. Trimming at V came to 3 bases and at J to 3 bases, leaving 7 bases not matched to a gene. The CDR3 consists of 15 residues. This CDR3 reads CASSDPTSGYYEQYF. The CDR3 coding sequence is TGTGCCAGCAGTGATCCCACTAGCGGATACTACGAGCAGTACTTC.

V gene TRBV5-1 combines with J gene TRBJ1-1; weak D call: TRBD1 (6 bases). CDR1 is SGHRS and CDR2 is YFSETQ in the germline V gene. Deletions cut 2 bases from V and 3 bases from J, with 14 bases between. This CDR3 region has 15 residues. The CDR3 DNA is TGCGCCAGCAGCTTTGGCCCTAGGGGGGACACTGAAGCTTTCTTT. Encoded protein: CASSFGPRGDTEAFF.

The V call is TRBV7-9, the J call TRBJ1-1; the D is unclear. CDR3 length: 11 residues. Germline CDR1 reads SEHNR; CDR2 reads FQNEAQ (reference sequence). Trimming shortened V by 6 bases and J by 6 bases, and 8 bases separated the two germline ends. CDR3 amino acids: CASSPQAEAFF. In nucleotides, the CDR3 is TGTGCCAGCAGTCCCCAGGCTGAAGCTTTCTTT.

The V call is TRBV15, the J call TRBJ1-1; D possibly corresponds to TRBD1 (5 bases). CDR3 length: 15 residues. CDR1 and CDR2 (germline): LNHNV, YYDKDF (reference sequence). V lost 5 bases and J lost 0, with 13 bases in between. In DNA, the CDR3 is TGTGCCACCAGCGGTCGTAGGGGAATGAACACTGAAGCTTTCTTT. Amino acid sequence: CATSGRRGMNTEAFF.

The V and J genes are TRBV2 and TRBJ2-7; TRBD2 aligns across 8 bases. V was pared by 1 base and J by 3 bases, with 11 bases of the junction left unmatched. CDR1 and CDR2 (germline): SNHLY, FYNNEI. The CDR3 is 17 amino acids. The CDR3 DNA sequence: TGTGCCAGCAGTGAAGGTCGTCGGGCGGGAGGAGGCTACGAGCAGTACTTC. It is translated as CASSEGRRAGGGYEQYF.

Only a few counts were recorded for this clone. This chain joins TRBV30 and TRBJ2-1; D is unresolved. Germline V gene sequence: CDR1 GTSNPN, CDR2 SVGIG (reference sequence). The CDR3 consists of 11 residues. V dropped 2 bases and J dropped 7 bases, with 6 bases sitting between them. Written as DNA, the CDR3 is TGTGCCTGGAGTCTAAGGAATGAGCAGTTCTTC. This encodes CAWSLRNEQFF.

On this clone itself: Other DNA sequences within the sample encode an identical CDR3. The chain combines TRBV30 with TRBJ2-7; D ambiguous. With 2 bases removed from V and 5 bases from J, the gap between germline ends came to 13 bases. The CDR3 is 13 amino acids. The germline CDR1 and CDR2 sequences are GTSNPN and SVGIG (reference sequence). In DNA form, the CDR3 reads TGTGCCTGGAGTTTGCCAGGTGGAAACGAGCAGTACTTC. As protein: CAWSLPGGNEQYF.

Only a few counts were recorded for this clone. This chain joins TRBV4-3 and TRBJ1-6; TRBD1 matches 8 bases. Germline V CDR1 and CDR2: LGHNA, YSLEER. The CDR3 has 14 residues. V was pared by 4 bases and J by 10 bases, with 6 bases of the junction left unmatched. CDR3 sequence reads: CASSPGQGWSPLHF. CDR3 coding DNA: TGCGCCAGCAGCCCTGGACAGGGTTGGTCACCCCTCCACTTT.

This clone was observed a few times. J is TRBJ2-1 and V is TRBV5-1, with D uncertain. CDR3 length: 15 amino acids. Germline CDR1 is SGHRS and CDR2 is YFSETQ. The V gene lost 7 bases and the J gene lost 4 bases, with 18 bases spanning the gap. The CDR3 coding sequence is TGCGCCAGCCGTAATGGCAGGAGTCGGTACAATGAGCAGTTCTTC. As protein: CASRNGRSRYNEQFF.

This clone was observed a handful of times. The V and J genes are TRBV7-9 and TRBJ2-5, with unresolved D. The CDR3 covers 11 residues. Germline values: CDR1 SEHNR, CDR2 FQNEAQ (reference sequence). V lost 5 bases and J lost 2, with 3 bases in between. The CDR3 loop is CASSEQETQYF. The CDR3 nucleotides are TGTGCCAGCAGCGAACAAGAGACCCAGTACTTC.

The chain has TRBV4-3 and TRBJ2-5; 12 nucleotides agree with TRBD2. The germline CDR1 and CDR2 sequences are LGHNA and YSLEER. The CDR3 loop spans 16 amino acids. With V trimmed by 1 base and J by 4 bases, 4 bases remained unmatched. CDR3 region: CASSQAGGLAGETQYF. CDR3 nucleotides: TGCGCCAGCAGCCAAGCGGGGGGACTAGCGGGAGAGACCCAGTACTTC.